Below are 30 T cell receptor beta chains sequenced from a single sample in a study of regulatory T cells in long-lasting Graves disease. For TCR beta, libraries came from iRepertoire HTBI primers and Arm-PCR of CDR3 regions. TCRdb re-called the multiplex PCR reads through MiXCR, storing one row per CDR3 protein. This sample carries some 350,000 distinct CDR3 sequences, around 15% of them seen once, and the ten largest clones take around 20%. Time point defined: newly diagnosed GD, antithyroid drugs for less than 3 months. Construction of the TCR library relied on RNA isolated from PBMCs. These same records also appear under a second study, on T cells in Graves' hyperthyroidism and ophthalmopathy.

The source was peripheral blood mononuclear cells (PBMCs), collected at new diagnosis, from a patient treated with antithyroid drugs. These receptors came from a woman in her late teens or twenties with Graves disease.

This clonotype was picked up many times. The chain couples TRBV12-3 or TRBV12-4 to TRBJ1-1; D is unresolved. Trimming removed 6 bases at V and 6 bases at J, with 8 bases between. The CDR3 covers 11 residues. The CDR3: CASRRVAEAFF. DNA of the CDR3: TGTGCCAGCAGGAGGGTGGCTGAAGCTTTCTTT.

This clonotype showed up many times. The V call is TRBV5-1, the J call TRBJ1-3; 9 positions agree with TRBD1. This CDR3 region has 15 residues. V trimming: 4 bases; J trimming: 4 bases; junction bases outside the gene matches: 6. Germline assignment: CDR1 SGHRS and CDR2 YFSETQ. For the CDR3, the DNA is TGCGCCAGCAGCCCGGGACAGGGAGGCGGAAACACCATATATTTT. This translates into CASSPGQGGGNTIYF.

This clonotype was observed many times. The junction and the germline gene differ at one end; a read error may be behind it. The V call is TRBV3-1, the J call TRBJ2-1, with a tentative D call TRBD2 (7 bases). CDR1 is LGHDT and CDR2 is YNNKEL in the germline V gene (reference sequence). This CDR3 is built from 15 residues. This CDR3 is CASGQQGGDYNEQFF. The DNA for the CDR3 is TGTGCCAGCGGCCAACAGGGAGGGGACTACAATGAGCAGTTCTTC.

This clonotype was detected ten times or more. The V gene is TRBV7-8, the J gene TRBJ1-1; 7 bases are a match to TRBD1. The CDR3 totals 16 residues. Losses at the gene ends were 4 bases for V and 8 bases for J; bases not matched to a gene: 16. CDR1 and CDR2 (germline): SGHVS, FQNEAQ. The CDR3 loop reads CASSSTGRVNLVEAFF. CDR3 nucleotides: TGTGCCAGCAGCTCGACAGGGCGGGTTAATTTAGTGGAAGCTTTCTTT.

This clonotype came up a few times. The V gene is TRBV9, the J gene TRBJ1-4; a weak D match, TRBD1 (5 bases). V was shortened by 2 bases and J by 5 bases, with 10 bases between the two germline ends. This CDR3 spans 14 amino acids. Germline values: CDR1 SGDLS, CDR2 YYNGEE. CDR3 protein: CASSVGGLNEKLFF. The CDR3 nucleotides are TGTGCCAGCAGCGTCGGGGGGTTGAATGAAAAACTGTTTTTT.

Comment on this clonotype: This may be a read error: a much more frequent sequence differs by one nucleotide. The chain links TRBV11-2 to TRBJ2-7; 7 bases line up with TRBD1. The CDR3 runs to 11 residues. Germline-derived CDR1 and CDR2 are SGHAT and FQNNGV. The CDR3 spells CASSHRQGRRF. CDR3 nucleotides: TGTGCCAGCAGCCACAGACAGGGCCGAAGGTTC.

As concerns this clonotype: One end of the junction does not line up with germline, which may come from a read error. The chain combines TRBV19 with TRBJ2-1, with TRBD1 identical over 7 bases. The CDR3 totals 12 residues. From germline, CDR1 is LNHDA and CDR2 SQIVND (reference sequence). The CDR3 sequence: CASNPGGWPLSF. CDR3 nucleotides: TGTGCCAGTAATCCAGGGGGATGGCCGCTGTCCTTC.

This rearrangement joins TRBV7-2 to TRBJ2-7; 15 bases are shared with TRBD2. The length of the CDR3 is 19 residues. The V gene end was trimmed by 5 bases and the J gene end by 0 bases; junction bases not matched to a gene: 11. Germline CDR1 SGHTA, CDR2 FQGNSA. CDR3 loop: CASSDGTSGRYRSSYEQYF. The CDR3 nucleotides are TGTGCCAGCAGCGATGGGACTAGCGGGAGGTATAGGAGCTCCTACGAGCAGTACTTC. Full variable domain (missing parts from reference TRBV7-2 and TRBJ2-7): GAGVSQSPSNKVTEKGKDVELRCDPISGHTALYWYRQSLGQGLEFLIYFQGNSAPDKSGLPSDRFSAERTGGSVSTLTIQRTQQEDSAVYLCASSDGTSGRYRSSYEQYFGPGTRLTVT.

This chain's CDR3 is CASSSQGTSGSNEQFF. CDR3 nucleotide sequence: TGCGCCAGCAGCAGCCAAGGGACTAGCGGGAGCAATGAGCAGTTCTTC. The chain combines TRBV5-1 with TRBJ2-1, with 14 positions matching TRBD2. Germline CDR1 SGHRS, CDR2 YFSETQ. CDR3 length: 16 amino acids. V lost 4 bases, J lost 6 bases, and 6 bases stayed unmatched.

The chain joins TRBV3-1 to TRBJ2-2, with 9 bases that match TRBD1. The germline V gene encodes CDR1 LGHDT and CDR2 YNNKEL (reference sequence). The CDR3 has 16 amino acids. V gave up 3 bases and J gave up 7 bases; unmatched junction bases: 9. CDR3 in amino acids: CASSHPGQGNDGELFF. For the CDR3, the DNA is TGTGCCAGCAGCCACCCGGGACAGGGAAATGACGGGGAGCTGTTTTTT.

This clonotype came up a few times. CDR3 region: CSVGFSNYGYTF. The CDR3 DNA reads TGCAGCGTTGGATTCTCCAACTATGGCTACACCTTC. This chain connects TRBV29-1 to TRBJ1-2; D unresolved. V shed 4 bases and J shed 2 bases, with 8 bases lying between them. This CDR3 region has 12 residues. Germline V lookup: CDR1 SQVTM, CDR2 ANQGSEA.

At least ten counts were recorded for this clonotype. The CDR3 loop is CSASAQGQYEQFF. The DNA for the CDR3 is TGCAGTGCTAGTGCTCAGGGTCAATATGAGCAGTTCTTC. This sequence joins TRBV20-1 and TRBJ2-1, with D possibly matching TRBD1 (5 bases). This CDR3 is built from 13 residues. V lost 3 bases and J 8 bases, leaving 14 bases between the germline ends. Per germline, CDR1 DFQATT and CDR2 SNEGSKA (reference sequence).

This clonotype was seen many times. The CDR3 loop reads CASSQSGFYEQYF. CDR3 in DNA: TGTGCCAGCAGCCAATCAGGGTTCTACGAGCAGTACTTC. V gene TRBV14 combines with J gene TRBJ2-7; weak D call: TRBD1 (5 bases). In germline, CDR1 is SGHDN, CDR2 FVKESK. The CDR3 runs to 13 residues. Trimming pared 2 bases from V and 3 bases from J, leaving 8 bases between. Based on the CDR3 plus reference TRBV14 and TRBJ2-7, the full variable domain is EAGVTQFPSHSVIEKGQTVTLRCDPISGHDNLYWYRRVMGKEIKFLLHFVKESKQDESGMPNNRFLAERTGGTYSTLKVQPAELEDSGVYFCASSQSGFYEQYFGPGTRLTVT.

This clonotype has at least ten counts. The chain couples TRBV5-1 to TRBJ2-1; the D is unclear. The germline V and J ends were trimmed by 4 bases and 4 bases, with 12 bases remaining between them. This CDR3 spans 14 amino acids. Germline-derived CDR1 and CDR2 are SGHRS and YFSETQ. The CDR3 DNA sequence: TGCGCCAGCAGCCACAGTCCGGTTTACAATGAGCAGTTCTTC. Translation: CASSHSPVYNEQFF.

This clonotype was observed many times. The CDR3 region has the DNA TGTGCCAGCAATTACGGAAGCTCCTACGAGCAGTACTTC. It is translated as CASNYGSSYEQYF. The J gene is TRBJ2-7, the V gene TRBV28; no definite D call. This CDR3 is 13 amino acids long. The V gene lost 7 bases and the J gene lost 0 bases, with 10 bases spanning the gap. Germline V gene data show CDR1 as MDHEN and CDR2 as SYDVKM.

In the case of this clonotype: Only one base separates this from a far larger clonotype, so it likely reflects a read error. The chain joins TRBV11-2 to TRBJ2-5; D is ambiguous. CDR3 size: 13 residues. CDR1 is SGHAT, CDR2 FQNNGV, per germline. DNA for the CDR3: TGTGCCAGCAGCAAAAGCTACCAAGAGACCCTGTACTTC. This codes for CASSKSYQETLYF.

The chain links TRBV7-3 to TRBJ2-3; 9 positions agree with TRBD2. Per germline, CDR1 SGHTA and CDR2 FQGTGA. This CDR3 is 16 amino acids long. The J segment lost 4 bases and the V segment lost 5 bases, leaving 10 bases of the junction unmatched. This CDR3 is CASSESGGGAADTQYF. The CDR3 nucleotides are TGTGCCAGCAGCGAGTCGGGCGGGGGGGCCGCAGATACGCAGTATTTT. Full variable domain (outside the CDR3, taken from reference TRBV7-3 and TRBJ2-3): GAGVSQTPSNKVTEKGKYVELRCDPISGHTALYWYRQSLGQGPEFLIYFQGTGAADDSGLPNDRFFAVRPEGSVSTLKIQRTERGDSAVYLCASSESGGGAADTQYFGPGTRLTVL.

This clonotype was found a few times. A much larger clonotype is one base distant, so this may be a read error. This chain joins TRBV7-9 and TRBJ2-1, with D tentatively TRBD2 (5 bases). The V and J ends lost 8 bases and 4 bases respectively, with 18 bases between them. The CDR3 length is 15 residues. Per the germline V gene, CDR1 is SEHNR and CDR2 is FQNEAQ (reference sequence). CDR3 DNA: TGTGCCAGCGGCTCAAGCGGCCCAGATTACAATGAGCAGTTCTTC. It encodes CASGSSGPDYNEQFF.

A remark on this clonotype: A much larger clone lies one base from this, so it may be a read error. V gene TRBV3-1 combines with J gene TRBJ2-2; 9 positions agree with TRBD1. Germline CDR1 LGHDT, CDR2 YNNKEL (reference sequence). The CDR3 contains 16 residues. In nucleotides, the CDR3 is TGTGCCGGCAGCCGAGGGACAGGGACGAACACCGGGGAGCTGTTTTTT. This encodes CAGSRGTGTNTGELFF.

This clonotype was counted a single time. The CDR3 coding sequence is TGTGCCAGCAGCGTAGAGGCCGAACCGTATGGCTACACCTTC. Protein sequence: CASSVEAEPYGYTF. The genes are TRBV9 and TRBJ1-2; D uncertain. This CDR3 comprises 14 residues. From germline, CDR1 is SGDLS and CDR2 YYNGEE. V gave up 0 bases and J gave up 5 bases, with 11 bases separating them.

This clonotype was found many times. The J gene is TRBJ1-2, the V gene TRBV7-8; D unresolved. The V gene lost 0 bases and the J gene lost 4 bases, with 9 bases spanning the gap. This CDR3 contains 14 residues. Germline lookup yields CDR1 SGHVS and CDR2 FQNEAQ. DNA of the CDR3: TGTGCCAGCAGCTTAGCGCTGACTAGCTATGGCTACACCTTC. Its translation: CASSLALTSYGYTF. Combining the CDR3 with reference TRBV7-8 and TRBJ1-2 gives the whole variable domain GAGVSQSPRYKVAKRGQDVALRCDPISGHVSLFWYQQALGQGPEFLTYFQNEAQLDKSGLPSDRFFAERPEGSVSTLKIQRTQQEDSAVYLCASSLALTSYGYTFGSGTRLTVV.

This clonotype was observed at least ten times. This rearrangement joins TRBV11-2 to TRBJ1-1, with D perhaps matching TRBD1 (5 bases). Between the trimmed V and J ends, which lost 2 bases and 1 base, there was a span of 11 bases. Germline loops: CDR1 SGHAT, CDR2 FQNNGV. The CDR3 is 15 residues long. CDR3 region: CASSLSQVTNTEAFF. The CDR3 region has the DNA TGTGCCAGCAGCTTATCACAGGTTACGAACACTGAAGCTTTCTTT.

This clonotype was seen ten or more times. The DNA is omitted, as the CDR3 cannot be located on it reliably, and the CDR3 follows TCRdb's listing. J is TRBJ1-2 and V is TRBV6-5. The CDR3 spans 13 amino acids, including both terminal residues. CDR1 and CDR2 from the germline V gene are MNHEY and SVGAGI. This chain's CDR3 is CASSYVAGGSDTF.

A remark on this clonotype: A read error is the likely source, as a far larger clone sits one nucleotide away. The gene calls are TRBV11-1 and TRBJ2-7, with 9 bases matching TRBD2. CDR3 length: 15 amino acids. The V gene's germline CDR1 is SGHAT and CDR2 FQDESV (reference sequence). The CDR3 nucleotides read TGTGCCAGCAGTGAAAGGGTAGCGGGAGTGGGCACGCAGTGCTTC. Protein sequence: CASSERVAGVGTQCF.

This clonotype was picked up one time. This probably arose from a read error, given a far larger clone one base away. V and J are TRBV11-1 and TRBJ2-3, with D uncertain. Germline CDR1 is SGHAT and CDR2 is FQDESV (reference sequence). This CDR3 is 15 amino acids long. V was cut by 3 bases and J by 8 bases, with 18 bases left in between. The DNA for the CDR3 is TGTGCCAGCAGCTTTGTTGAACCCAGGAGAATTACGCAGTATTTT. Translation gives CASSFVEPRRITQYF.

This clonotype was counted at least ten times. The J gene is TRBJ1-4, the V gene TRBV28, with D possibly TRBD1 on 5 matching bases. V was shortened by 4 bases and J by 2 bases, with 11 bases between the two germline ends. Germline V CDR1 and CDR2: MDHEN, SYDVKM. CDR3 length: 15 amino acids. CDR3 in amino acids: CASSYEGPTNEKLFF. CDR3 nucleotide sequence: TGTGCCAGCAGTTACGAGGGACCTACTAATGAAAAACTGTTTTTT.

This clonotype was found many times. The rearrangement links TRBV12-3 or TRBV12-4 to TRBJ2-7; perhaps TRBD1 as D (5 bases). CDR3 length: 14 residues. V lost 1 base to trimming and J lost 3 bases, with 10 bases between them. The CDR3 loop reads CASSLGGNGYEQYF. The CDR3, as DNA: TGTGCCAGCAGTTTAGGGGGCAATGGCTACGAGCAGTACTTC.

The CDR3 here is CASSATTGLANYGYTF. The CDR3 nucleotides are TGTGCCAGCAGTGCGACCACAGGGCTAGCTAACTATGGCTACACCTTC. The J gene is TRBJ1-2, the V gene TRBV5-4, with D perhaps TRBD1 (6 bases). This CDR3 has 16 residues. Between the trimmed V and J ends, which lost 5 bases and 0 bases, there was a span of 17 bases. CDR1 is SGHNT, CDR2 YYREEE, per germline (reference sequence).

This clonotype appeared a few times. The V call is TRBV27, the J call TRBJ2-6, with a weak D call TRBD1 (6 bases). The V end lost 4 bases, the J end lost 4 bases, and 11 bases lay between the germline ends. Germline loops: CDR1 MNHEY, CDR2 SMNVEV (reference sequence). This CDR3 is built from 15 residues. CDR3 region: CASSYPGAGANVLTF. CDR3 sequence (DNA): TGTGCCAGCAGTTACCCAGGGGCCGGGGCCAACGTCCTGACTTTC. The full variable domain, in which reference TRBV27 and TRBJ2-6 provide the parts outside the CDR3, is EAQVTQNPRYLITVTGKKLTVTCSQNMNHEYMSWYRQDPGLGLRQIYYSMNVEVTDKGDVPEGYKVSRKEKRNFPLILESPSPNQTSLYFCASSYPGAGANVLTFGAGSRLTVL.

V and J are TRBV4-2 and TRBJ1-5; D unclear. Germline assignment: CDR1 LGHNA and CDR2 YNFKEQ. The CDR3 is made up of 16 amino acids. V was pared by 0 bases and J by 1 base, with 10 bases between. The CDR3 bases are TGTGCCAGCAGCCAAGACTCCGTGGGCAGCAATCAGCCCCAGCATTTT. Amino acid sequence: CASSQDSVGSNQPQHF.